A selection of T cell receptor beta chains follows, all from one sample in a study of T cell responses to AZD1222 COVID-19 vaccine. Repertoires were generated with immunoSEQ multiplex PCR, while TCRdb's copy carries only in-frame clones and drops some. Among some 80,000 clones, roughly 90% were seen once, and the ten largest hold roughly 5.2%. The sample here was peripheral blood, taken on day 0 of AZD1222 vaccination. The receptor source for this set is an adult in good health. The CDR3 runs from the conserved cysteine through the conserved F or W. The D gene is left open where the match is weak. Clone size is stated in some rows and not others, as once, few, many or a class when expanded.

J: TRBJ1-1; size: once; V: TRBV5-1; D: NA; DNA: TGCGCCAGCACCCCGGAGACAGTGAACACTGAAGCTTTCTTT; CDR3: CASTPETVNTEAFF
J: TRBJ2-7; size: NA; V: TRBV9; D: TRBD2; DNA: TGTGCCAGCAGCGATACGCTAGCGGGGGGCCCCTACGAGCAGTACTTC; CDR3: CASSDTLAGGPYEQYF
J: TRBJ1-3; size: NA; V: TRBV27; D: NA; DNA: TGTGCCAGCAGTTTATTAGGCAGTGGAAACACCATATATTTT; CDR3: CASSLLGSGNTIYF
J: TRBJ2-3; size: NA; V: TRBV6-2/TRBV6-3; D: NA; DNA: TGTGCCAGCAGTTCCCTCACAACAGATACGCAGTATTTT; CDR3: CASSSLTTDTQYF
J: TRBJ1-5; size: NA; V: TRBV2; D: NA; DNA: TGTGCCAGTGCAGGGGAGGCAAGCAGCCAGCCCCAGCATTTT; CDR3: CASAGEASSQPQHF
J: TRBJ2-5; size: NA; V: TRBV5-4; D: NA; DNA: TGTGCCAGCAGCTTGGGGGGCTGGGAGACCCAGTACTTC; CDR3: CASSLGGWETQYF
J: TRBJ1-1; size: NA; V: TRBV6-5; D: NA; DNA: TGTGCCAGCAGTTACTCGGGGGCTGAAGCTTTCTTT; CDR3: CASSYSGAEAFF
J: TRBJ1-1; size: NA; V: TRBV7-9; D: TRBD1; DNA: TGTGCCAGCAGCTCGTGGACAGGGGGCTTTGAAGCTTTCTTT; CDR3: CASSSWTGGFEAFF
J: TRBJ1-3; size: NA; V: TRBV5-4; D: TRBD1; DNA: TGTGCCAGCAGCTTGGGGATTGGACAGGGGATAGGAAACACCATATATTTT; CDR3: CASSLGIGQGIGNTIYF
J: TRBJ1-3; size: NA; V: TRBV27; D: NA; DNA: TGTGCCAGCAGTTGGGGAAACACCATATATTTT; CDR3: CASSWGNTIYF
J: TRBJ2-3; size: NA; V: TRBV6-6; D: NA; DNA: TGTGCCAGCAGTCTCAATGGCGCCCTGATGAATACAGATACGCAGTATTTT; CDR3: CASSLNGALMNTDTQYF
J: TRBJ1-6; size: once; V: TRBV2; D: NA; DNA: TGTGCCAGCACCAGAGGATCCTATAATTCACCCCTCCACTTT; CDR3: CASTRGSYNSPLHF
J: TRBJ1-2; size: NA; V: TRBV2; D: TRBD1; DNA: TGTGCCAGCAGTGGGACAGGGCGGGGAGATGGCTACACCTTC; CDR3: CASSGTGRGDGYTF
J: TRBJ1-5; size: NA; V: TRBV20-1; D: NA; DNA: TGCAGTGCTAGTAGGCTCTATCAGCCCCAGCATTTT; CDR3: CSASRLYQPQHF
J: TRBJ1-1; size: NA; V: TRBV10-1; D: TRBD1; DNA: TGCGCCAGCGGAGACAGGGTCACTGAAGCTTTCTTT; CDR3: CASGDRVTEAFF
J: TRBJ2-1; size: NA; V: TRBV5-1; D: TRBD2; DNA: TGCGCCAGCAGTCCAACTAGCGGGGGTCCAAATGAGCAGTTCTTC; CDR3: CASSPTSGGPNEQFF
J: TRBJ1-2; size: NA; V: TRBV4-1; D: NA; DNA: TGCGCCAGCAGCCAAGATGTGGACGGCGGACGGGGCTACACCTTC; CDR3: CASSQDVDGGRGYTF
J: TRBJ1-6; size: NA; V: TRBV10-2; D: NA; DNA: TGCGCCAGCAGTCAAGTAATACCGCGTTCACCCCTCCACTTT; CDR3: CASSQVIPRSPLHF
J: TRBJ1-6; size: NA; V: TRBV3-1/TRBV3-2; D: NA; DNA: TGTGCCAGCAGCCAATCGACCGGGACGGGAGGGAATTCACCCCTCCACTTT; CDR3: CASSQSTGTGGNSPLHF
J: TRBJ1-1; size: once; V: TRBV5-1; D: NA; DNA: TGCGCCAGCAGTTTCTACGGCCAGGCAGGGAACACTGAAGCTTTCTTT; CDR3: CASSFYGQAGNTEAFF
J: TRBJ1-4; size: NA; V: TRBV2; D: NA; DNA: TGTGCCAGCAGTGAAGGATCCCAGGGGCATGAAAAACTGTTTTTT; CDR3: CASSEGSQGHEKLFF
J: TRBJ1-3; size: NA; V: TRBV28; D: NA; DNA: TGTGCCAGCAGTTCCGGGACACCGTCTGGAAACACCATATATTTT; CDR3: CASSSGTPSGNTIYF
J: TRBJ1-2; size: NA; V: TRBV3-1/TRBV3-2; D: NA; DNA: TGTGCCAGCAGCCACCGGGGGATGGGTGGCTACACCTTC; CDR3: CASSHRGMGGYTF
J: TRBJ2-7; size: NA; V: TRBV28; D: TRBD2; DNA: TGTGCCAGCAGTTCTAGCGGGGGGCCTCGAACCTACGAGCAGTACTTC; CDR3: CASSSSGGPRTYEQYF
J: TRBJ2-3; size: NA; V: TRBV5-4; D: TRBD2; DNA: TGTGCCAGCGGCGCGGGGGAGAGGGGCACGCAGTATTTT; CDR3: CASGAGERGTQYF
J: TRBJ2-5; size: once; V: TRBV6-2/TRBV6-3; D: TRBD2; DNA: TGTGCCAGCAGCTCCGGGACTAGCGGGCAAGAGACCCAGTACTTC; CDR3: CASSSGTSGQETQYF
J: TRBJ2-1; size: NA; V: TRBV30; D: NA; DNA: TGTGCCTGGAGTGTACGAGTCCGGACTGAGCAGTTCTTC; CDR3: CAWSVRVRTEQFF
J: TRBJ1-5; size: NA; V: TRBV11-2; D: NA; DNA: TGTGCCAGCAGCTTTCTGTGGTTGGACTTTAATAGCAATCAGCCCCAGCATTTT; CDR3: CASSFLWLDFNSNQPQHF
J: TRBJ2-6; size: NA; V: TRBV19; D: NA; DNA: TGTGCCAGTAGTATAGTAACTATCCCTGGGGCCAACGTCCTGACTTTC; CDR3: CASSIVTIPGANVLTF
J: TRBJ2-3; size: NA; V: TRBV5-1; D: NA; DNA: TGCGCCAGCAGCCGCTGGGGGGCGGGCACAGATACGCAGTATTTT; CDR3: CASSRWGAGTDTQYF
J: TRBJ1-1; size: NA; V: TRBV19; D: NA; DNA: TGTGCCAGTAGTATAGATCCGGACGGAGTGAACACTGAAGCTTTCTTT; CDR3: CASSIDPDGVNTEAFF
J: TRBJ1-2; size: NA; V: TRBV28; D: NA; DNA: TGTGCCAGCAATGGGGCGATCGATGGCTACACCTTC; CDR3: CASNGAIDGYTF
J: TRBJ1-1; size: NA; V: TRBV5-6; D: NA; DNA: TGTGCCAGCAGCTTCCAGGGTCCGGTGGGGACTGAAGCTTTCTTT; CDR3: CASSFQGPVGTEAFF
J: TRBJ1-1; size: NA; V: TRBV20-1; D: TRBD1; DNA: TGCAGTGCTAAGACAGGGTTTGAAGCTTTCTTT; CDR3: CSAKTGFEAFF
J: TRBJ1-2; size: NA; V: TRBV2; D: NA; DNA: TGTGCCAGCAGTCAGGACACGTTCGCGGCGGGCTACACCTTC; CDR3: CASSQDTFAAGYTF
J: TRBJ2-2; size: NA; V: TRBV7-2; D: NA; DNA: TGTGCCAGCAGCTTACTCCTTTCCGCGAACACCGGGGAGCTGTTTTTT; CDR3: CASSLLLSANTGELFF
J: TRBJ2-1; size: NA; V: TRBV28; D: TRBD2; DNA: TGTGCCATCGCGGGGGGGCAAGGATTCAATGAGCAGTTCTTC; CDR3: CAIAGGQGFNEQFF